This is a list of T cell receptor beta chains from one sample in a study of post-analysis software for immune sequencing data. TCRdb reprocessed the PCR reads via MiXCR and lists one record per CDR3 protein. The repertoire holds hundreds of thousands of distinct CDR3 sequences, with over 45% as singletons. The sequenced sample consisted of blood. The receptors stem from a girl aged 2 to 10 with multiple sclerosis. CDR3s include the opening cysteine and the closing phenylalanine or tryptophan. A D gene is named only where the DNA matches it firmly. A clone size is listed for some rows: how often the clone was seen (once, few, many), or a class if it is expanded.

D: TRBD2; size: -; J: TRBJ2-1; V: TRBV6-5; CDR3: CASKQVSGSYNEQFF; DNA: TGTGCCAGCAAGCAGGTTAGCGGGTCCTACAATGAGCAGTTCTTC
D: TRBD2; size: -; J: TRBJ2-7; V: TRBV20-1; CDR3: CSARDTAGDSYEQYF; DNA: TGCAGTGCTAGAGATACAGCGGGAGATTCCTACGAGCAGTACTTC
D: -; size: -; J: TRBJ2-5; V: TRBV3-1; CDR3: CASSQDLSVGQETQYF; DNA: TGTGCCAGCAGCCAAGACTTATCGGTCGGCCAAGAGACCCAGTACTTC
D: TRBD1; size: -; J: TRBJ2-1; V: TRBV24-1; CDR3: CATETTGENSNEQFF; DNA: TGTGCCACCGAAACTACAGGGGAGAATTCCAATGAGCAGTTCTTC
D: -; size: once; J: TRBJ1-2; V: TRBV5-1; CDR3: CASSLDYGGNYGYTF; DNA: TGCGCCAGCAGCTTGGACTATGGGGGAAACTATGGCTACACCTTC
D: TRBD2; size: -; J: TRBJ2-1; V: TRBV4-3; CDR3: CASRALAGGQNEQFF; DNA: TGCGCCAGCAGGGCACTAGCGGGGGGGCAAAATGAGCAGTTCTTC
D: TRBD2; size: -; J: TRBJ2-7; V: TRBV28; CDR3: CASRPPGLAYYEQYF; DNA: TGTGCCAGCAGACCGCCGGGACTAGCGTACTACGAGCAGTACTTC
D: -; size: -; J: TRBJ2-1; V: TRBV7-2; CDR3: CASNLVPRSHSSYNEQFF; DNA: TGTGCCAGCAACTTAGTCCCCCGTAGTCATAGCTCCTACAATGAGCAGTTCTTC
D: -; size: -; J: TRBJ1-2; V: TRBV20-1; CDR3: CSATDSFYGYTF; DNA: TGCAGTGCGACGGACAGCTTCTATGGCTACACCTTC
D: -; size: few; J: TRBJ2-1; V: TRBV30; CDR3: CAWSTGHNEQFF; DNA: TGTGCCTGGAGTACGGGACACAATGAGCAGTTCTTC
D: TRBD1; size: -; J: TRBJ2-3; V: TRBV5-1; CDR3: CASSVQGDLSTDTQYF; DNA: TGCGCCAGCAGCGTACAGGGGGACTTAAGCACAGATACGCAGTATTTT
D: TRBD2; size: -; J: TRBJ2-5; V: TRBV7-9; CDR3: CASSLDPAGQETQYF; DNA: TGTGCCAGCAGCTTAGACCCAGCGGGGCAAGAGACCCAGTACTTC
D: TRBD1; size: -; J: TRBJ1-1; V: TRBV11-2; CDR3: CASSPLRTGGRTEAFF; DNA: TGTGCCAGCAGCCCCCTAAGGACAGGGGGCAGGACCGAAGCTTTCTTT
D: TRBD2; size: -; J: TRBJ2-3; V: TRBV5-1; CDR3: CASSLDGGVPTDTQYF; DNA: TGCGCCAGCAGCTTGGATGGGGGGGTCCCCACAGATACGCAGTATTTT
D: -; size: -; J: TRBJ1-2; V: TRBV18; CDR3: CASSAEEVSYGYTF; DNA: TGTGCCAGCTCGGCAGAAGAGGTTAGCTATGGCTACACCTTC
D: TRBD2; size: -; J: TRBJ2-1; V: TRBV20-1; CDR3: CSARVASGAVNEQFF; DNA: TGCAGTGCTAGAGTGGCTAGCGGGGCGGTCAATGAGCAGTTCTTC
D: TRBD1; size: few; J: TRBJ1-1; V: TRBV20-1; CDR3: CSAREQGPEAFF; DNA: TGCAGTGCTAGGGAACAGGGGCCAGAAGCTTTCTTT
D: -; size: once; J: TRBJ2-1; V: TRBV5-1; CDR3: CASSLSRGGLNEQFF; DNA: TGCGCCAGCAGCTTGTCCAGGGGGGGGCTCAATGAGCAGTTCTTC
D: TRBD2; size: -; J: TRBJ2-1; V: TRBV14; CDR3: CASSQSGKVYNEQFF; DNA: TGTGCCAGCAGTCAAAGCGGGAAAGTCTACAATGAGCAGTTCTTC
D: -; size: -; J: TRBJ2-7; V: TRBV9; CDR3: CASSVGGELAYEQYF; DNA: TGTGCCAGCAGCGTAGGAGGAGAACTAGCCTACGAGCAGTACTTC
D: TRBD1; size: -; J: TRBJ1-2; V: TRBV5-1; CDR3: CASSLAGTGDGPNYGYTF; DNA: TGCGCCAGCAGCTTGGCCGGGACAGGGGATGGACCTAACTATGGCTACACCTTC
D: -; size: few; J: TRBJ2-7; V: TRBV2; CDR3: CASRASSYEQYF; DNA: TGTGCCAGCAGGGCGAGCTCCTACGAGCAGTACTTC
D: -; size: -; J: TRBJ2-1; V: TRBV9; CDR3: CASSVEGTTGDNEQFF; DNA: TGTGCCAGCAGCGTAGAGGGGACGACAGGAGACAATGAGCAGTTCTTC
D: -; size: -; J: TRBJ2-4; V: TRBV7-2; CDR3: CASSLYDTGSLAKNIQYF; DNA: TGTGCCAGCAGCTTATACGATACAGGGTCACTAGCCAAAAACATTCAGTACTTC
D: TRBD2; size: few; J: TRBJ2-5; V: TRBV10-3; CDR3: CAISDPGLEEETQYF; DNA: TGTGCCATCAGCGACCCGGGACTAGAGGAAGAGACCCAGTACTTC
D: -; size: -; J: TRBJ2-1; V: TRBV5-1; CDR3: CASTLFPQGGYYNEQFF; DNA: TGCGCCAGCACCCTTTTCCCCCAGGGAGGATACTACAATGAGCAGTTCTTC
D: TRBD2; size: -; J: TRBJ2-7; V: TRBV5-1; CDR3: CASSLLGGGSYEQYF; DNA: TGCGCCAGCAGCTTGCTGGGCGGGGGCTCCTACGAGCAGTACTTC
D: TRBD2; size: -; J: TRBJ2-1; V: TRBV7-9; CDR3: CASSPVRSGSSYNEQFF; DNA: TGTGCCAGCAGCCCCGTTCGAAGCGGGAGCTCCTACAATGAGCAGTTCTTC
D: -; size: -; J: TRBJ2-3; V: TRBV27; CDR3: CASSLMPSTDTQYF; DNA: TGTGCCAGCAGCCTGATGCCAAGCACAGATACGCAGTATTTT
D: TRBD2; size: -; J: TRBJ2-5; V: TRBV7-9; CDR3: CASSPSLGLADHGAETQYF; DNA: TGTGCCAGCAGCCCGAGCCTCGGACTAGCGGATCACGGGGCAGAGACCCAGTACTTC
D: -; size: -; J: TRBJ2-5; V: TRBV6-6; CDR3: CASSYSQGQETQYF; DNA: TGTGCCAGCAGTTACTCCCAGGGGCAAGAGACCCAGTACTTC